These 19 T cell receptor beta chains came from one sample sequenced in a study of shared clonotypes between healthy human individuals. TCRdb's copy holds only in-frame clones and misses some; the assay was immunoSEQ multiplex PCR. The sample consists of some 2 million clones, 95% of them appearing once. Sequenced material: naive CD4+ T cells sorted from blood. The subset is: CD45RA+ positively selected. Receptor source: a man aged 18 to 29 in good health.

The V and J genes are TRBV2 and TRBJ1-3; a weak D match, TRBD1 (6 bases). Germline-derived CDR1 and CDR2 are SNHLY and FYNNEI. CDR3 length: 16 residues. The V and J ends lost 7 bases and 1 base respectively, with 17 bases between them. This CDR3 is CASTDRDIRSGNTIYF. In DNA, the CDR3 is TGTGCCAGCACTGACCGGGACATCAGGTCTGGAAACACCATATATTTT.

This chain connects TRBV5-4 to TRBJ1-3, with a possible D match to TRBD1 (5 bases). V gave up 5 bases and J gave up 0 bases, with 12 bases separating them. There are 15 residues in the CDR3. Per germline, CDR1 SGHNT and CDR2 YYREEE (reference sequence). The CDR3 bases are TGTGCCAGCAGGCCCGGGAGGGGCTCTGGAAACACCATATATTTT. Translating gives CASRPGRGSGNTIYF. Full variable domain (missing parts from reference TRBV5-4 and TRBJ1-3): ETGVTQSPTHLIKTRGQQVTLRCSSQSGHNTVSWYQQALGQGPQFIFQYYREEENGRGNFPPRFSGLQFPNYSSELNVNALELDDSALYLCASRPGRGSGNTIYFGEGSWLTVV.

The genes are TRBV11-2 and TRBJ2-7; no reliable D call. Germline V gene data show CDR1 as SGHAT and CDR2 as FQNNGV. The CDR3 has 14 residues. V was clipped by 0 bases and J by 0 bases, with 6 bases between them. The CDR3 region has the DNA TGTGCCAGCAGCTTAGATAACTACTCCTACGAGCAGTACTTC. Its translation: CASSLDNYSYEQYF. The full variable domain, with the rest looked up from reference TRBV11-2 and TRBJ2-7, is EAGVAQSPRYKIIEKRQSVAFWCNPISGHATLYWYQQILGQGPKLLIQFQNNGVVDDSQLPKDRFSAERLKGVDSTLKIQPAKLEDSAVYLCASSLDNYSYEQYFGPGTRLTVT.

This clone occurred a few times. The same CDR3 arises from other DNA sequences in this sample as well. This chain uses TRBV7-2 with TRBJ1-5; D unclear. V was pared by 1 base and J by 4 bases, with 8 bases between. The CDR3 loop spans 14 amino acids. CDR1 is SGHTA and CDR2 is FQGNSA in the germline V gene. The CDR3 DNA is TGTGCCAGCAGCTTAGGGGCCAGTAATCAGCCCCAGCATTTT. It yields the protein CASSLGASNQPQHF.

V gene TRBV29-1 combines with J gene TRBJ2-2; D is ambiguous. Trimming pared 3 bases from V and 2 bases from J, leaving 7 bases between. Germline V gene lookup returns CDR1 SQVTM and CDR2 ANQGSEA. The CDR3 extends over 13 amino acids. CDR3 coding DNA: TGCAGCGTTGATGGGCCTAACACCGGGGAGCTGTTTTTT. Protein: CSVDGPNTGELFF.

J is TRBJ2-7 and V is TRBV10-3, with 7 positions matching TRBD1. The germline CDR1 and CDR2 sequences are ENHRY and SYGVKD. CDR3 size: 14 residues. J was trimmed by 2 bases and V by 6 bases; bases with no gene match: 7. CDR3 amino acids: CAIRETGLPYEQYF. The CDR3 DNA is TGTGCCATCAGGGAGACAGGGCTACCCTACGAGCAGTACTTC.

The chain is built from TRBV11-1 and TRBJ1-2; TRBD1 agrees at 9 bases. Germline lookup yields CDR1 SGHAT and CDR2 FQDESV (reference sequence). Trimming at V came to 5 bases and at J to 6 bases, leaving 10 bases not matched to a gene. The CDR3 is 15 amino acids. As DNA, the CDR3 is TGTGCCAGCAGCGCCGGGACAGGGAGGATTAATGGCTACACCTTC. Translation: CASSAGTGRINGYTF.

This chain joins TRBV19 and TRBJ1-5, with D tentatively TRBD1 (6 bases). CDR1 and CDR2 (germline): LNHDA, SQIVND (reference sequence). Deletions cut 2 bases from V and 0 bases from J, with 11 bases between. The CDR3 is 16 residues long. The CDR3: CASSIWGQASNQPQHF. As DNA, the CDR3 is TGTGCCAGTAGTATATGGGGGCAAGCTAGCAATCAGCCCCAGCATTTT.

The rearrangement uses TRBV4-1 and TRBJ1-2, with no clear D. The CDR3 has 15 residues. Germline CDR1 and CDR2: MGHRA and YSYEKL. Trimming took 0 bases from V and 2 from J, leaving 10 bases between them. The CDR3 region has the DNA TGCGCCAGCAGCCAAGATTGGGAGAAAAACTATGGCTACACCTTC. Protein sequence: CASSQDWEKNYGYTF.

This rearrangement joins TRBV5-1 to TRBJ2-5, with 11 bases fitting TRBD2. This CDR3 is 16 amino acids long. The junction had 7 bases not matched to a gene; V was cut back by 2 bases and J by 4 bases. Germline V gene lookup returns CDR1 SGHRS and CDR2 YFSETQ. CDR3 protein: CASSLNSGGASETQYF. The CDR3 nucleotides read TGCGCCAGCAGCTTAAATAGCGGGGGGGCCTCAGAGACCCAGTACTTC.

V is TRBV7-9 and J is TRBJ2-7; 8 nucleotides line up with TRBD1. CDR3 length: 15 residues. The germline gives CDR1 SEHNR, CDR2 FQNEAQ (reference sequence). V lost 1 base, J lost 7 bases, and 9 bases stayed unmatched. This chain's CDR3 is CASSLGSGTGEEQYF. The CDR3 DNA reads TGTGCCAGCAGCTTAGGATCCGGGACAGGAGAAGAGCAGTACTTC. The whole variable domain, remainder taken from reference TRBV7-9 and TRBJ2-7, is DTGVSQNPRHKITKRGQNVTFRCDPISEHNRLYWYRQTLGQGPEFLTYFQNEAQLEKSRLLSDRFSAERPKGSFSTLEIQRTEQGDSAMYLCASSLGSGTGEEQYFGPGTRLTVT.

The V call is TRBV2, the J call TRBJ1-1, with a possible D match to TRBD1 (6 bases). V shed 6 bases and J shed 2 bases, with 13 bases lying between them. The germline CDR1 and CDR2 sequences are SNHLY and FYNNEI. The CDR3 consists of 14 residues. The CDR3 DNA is TGTGCCAGCAGGGAGGGGGGGTCCAACACTGAAGCTTTCTTT. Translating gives CASREGGSNTEAFF.

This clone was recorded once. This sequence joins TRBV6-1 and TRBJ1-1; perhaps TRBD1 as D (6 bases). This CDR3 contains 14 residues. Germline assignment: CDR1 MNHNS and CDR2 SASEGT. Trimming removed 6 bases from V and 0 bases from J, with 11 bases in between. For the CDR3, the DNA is TGTGCCAGCAGAGCAGGGGAGATGAACACTGAAGCTTTCTTT. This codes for CASRAGEMNTEAFF.

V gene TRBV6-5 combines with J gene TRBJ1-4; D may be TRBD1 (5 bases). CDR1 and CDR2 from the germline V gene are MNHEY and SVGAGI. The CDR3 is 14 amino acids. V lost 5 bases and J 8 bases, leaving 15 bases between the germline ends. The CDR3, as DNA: TGTGCCAGCAGTCGTCGGGGGTCGAGAGAAAAACTGTTTTTT. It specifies CASSRRGSREKLFF.

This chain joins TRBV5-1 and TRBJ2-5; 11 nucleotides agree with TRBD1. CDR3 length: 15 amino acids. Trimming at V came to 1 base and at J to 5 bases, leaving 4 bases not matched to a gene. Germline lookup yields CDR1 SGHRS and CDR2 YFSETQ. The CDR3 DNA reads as TGCGCCAGCAGCTTGTGGACAGGGGGCGAGGAGACCCAGTACTTC. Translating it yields CASSLWTGGEETQYF.

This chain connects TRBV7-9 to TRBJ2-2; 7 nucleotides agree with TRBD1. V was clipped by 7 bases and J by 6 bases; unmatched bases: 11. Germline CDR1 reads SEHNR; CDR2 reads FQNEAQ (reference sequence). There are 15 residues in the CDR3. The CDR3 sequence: CASNPPGQDPGELFF. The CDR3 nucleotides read TGTGCCAGCAACCCCCCCGGACAGGACCCCGGGGAGCTGTTTTTT.

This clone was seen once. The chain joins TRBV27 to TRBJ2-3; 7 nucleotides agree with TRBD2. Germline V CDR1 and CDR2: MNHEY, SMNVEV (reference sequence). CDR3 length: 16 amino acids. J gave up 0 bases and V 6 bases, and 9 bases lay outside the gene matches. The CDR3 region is CASRLNGGISTDTQYF. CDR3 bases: TGTGCCAGCAGATTGAACGGGGGGATTAGCACAGATACGCAGTATTTT.

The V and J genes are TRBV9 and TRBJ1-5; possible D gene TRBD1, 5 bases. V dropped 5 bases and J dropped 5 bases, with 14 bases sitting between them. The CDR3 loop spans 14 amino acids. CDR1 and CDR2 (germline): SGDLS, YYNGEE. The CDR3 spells CASRVVGGYQPQHF. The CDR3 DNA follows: TGTGCCAGCAGAGTGGTTGGGGGTTATCAGCCCCAGCATTTT.

The CDR3 DNA reads TGTGCCAGCAGCCCAACTAGCGGCGAGCAGTACTTC. It translates to CASSPTSGEQYF. V usage is TRBV7-2 and J usage is TRBJ2-7; 8 nucleotides agree with TRBD2. This CDR3 region has 12 residues. Trimming removed 5 bases from V and 6 bases from J; junction bases left unmatched: 3. The germline gives CDR1 SGHTA, CDR2 FQGNSA.